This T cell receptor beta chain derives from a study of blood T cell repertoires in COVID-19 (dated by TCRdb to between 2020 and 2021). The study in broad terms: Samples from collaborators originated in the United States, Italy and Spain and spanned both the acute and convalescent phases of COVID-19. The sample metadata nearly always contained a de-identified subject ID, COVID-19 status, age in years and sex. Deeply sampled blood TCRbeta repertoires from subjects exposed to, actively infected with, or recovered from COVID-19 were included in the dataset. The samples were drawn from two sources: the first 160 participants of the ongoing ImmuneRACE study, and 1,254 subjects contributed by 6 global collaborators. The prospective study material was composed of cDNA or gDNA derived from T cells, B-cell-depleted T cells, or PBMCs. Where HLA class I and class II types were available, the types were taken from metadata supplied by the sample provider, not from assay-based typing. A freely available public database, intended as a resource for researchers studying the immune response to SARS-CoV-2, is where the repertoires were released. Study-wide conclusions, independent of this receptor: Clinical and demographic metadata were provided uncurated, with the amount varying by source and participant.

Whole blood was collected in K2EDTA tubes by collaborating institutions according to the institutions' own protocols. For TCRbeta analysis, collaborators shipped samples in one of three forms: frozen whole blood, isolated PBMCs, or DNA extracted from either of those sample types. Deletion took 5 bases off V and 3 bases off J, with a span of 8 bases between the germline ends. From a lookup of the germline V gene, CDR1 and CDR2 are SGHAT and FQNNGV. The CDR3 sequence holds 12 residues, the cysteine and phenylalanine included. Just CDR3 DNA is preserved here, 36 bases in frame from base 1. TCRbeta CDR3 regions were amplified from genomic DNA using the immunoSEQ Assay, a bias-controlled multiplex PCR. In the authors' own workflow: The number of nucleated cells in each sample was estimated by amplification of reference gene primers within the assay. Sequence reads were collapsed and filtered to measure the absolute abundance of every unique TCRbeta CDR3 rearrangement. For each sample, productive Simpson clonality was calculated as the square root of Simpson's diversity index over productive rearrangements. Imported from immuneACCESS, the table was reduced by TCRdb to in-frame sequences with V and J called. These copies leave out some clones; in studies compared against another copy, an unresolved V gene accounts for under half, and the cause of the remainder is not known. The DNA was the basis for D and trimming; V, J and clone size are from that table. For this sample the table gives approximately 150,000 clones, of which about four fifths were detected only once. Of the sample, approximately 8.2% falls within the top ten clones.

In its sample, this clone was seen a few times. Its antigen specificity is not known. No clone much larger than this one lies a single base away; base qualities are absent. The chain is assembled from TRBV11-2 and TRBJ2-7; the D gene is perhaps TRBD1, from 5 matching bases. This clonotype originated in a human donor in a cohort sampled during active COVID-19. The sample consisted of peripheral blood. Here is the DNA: TGTGCCAGCAGCCGGACACTCTACGAGCAGTACTTC. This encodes CASSRTLYEQYF.